This paragraph reports one T cell receptor beta chain. The CDR3 length is 13 residues. CDR1 is MDHEN, CDR2 SYDVKM, per germline. Between the trimmed V and J ends, which lost 2 bases and 0 bases, there was a span of 4 bases. The record originates from a study of shared clonotypes between healthy human individuals. Naive CD8 populations comprised CD45RO-negative cells positively selected for CCR7, excluding terminally differentiated effector memory CD45RA+ cells. Data came from immunoSEQ multiplex PCR; TCRdb stores just in-frame clones and leaves some out. The sample records around 610,000 clones, 90% to 97% being singletons.

The source of this sequence is a woman in her 30s in good health. V gene TRBV28 combines with J gene TRBJ1-1; D is uncertain. Sequencing used naive CD8+ T cells sorted from blood. DNA of the CDR3: TGTGCCAGCAGTTTACTCATGAACACTGAAGCTTTCTTT. Its protein is CASSLLMNTEAFF. Looking up the rest from reference TRBV28 and TRBJ1-1 gives the full variable domain: DVKVTQSSRYLVKRTGEKVFLECVQDMDHENMFWYRQDPGLGLRLIYFSYDVKMKEKGDIPEGYSVSREKKERFSLILESASTNQTSMYLCASSLLMNTEAFFGQGTRLTVV.